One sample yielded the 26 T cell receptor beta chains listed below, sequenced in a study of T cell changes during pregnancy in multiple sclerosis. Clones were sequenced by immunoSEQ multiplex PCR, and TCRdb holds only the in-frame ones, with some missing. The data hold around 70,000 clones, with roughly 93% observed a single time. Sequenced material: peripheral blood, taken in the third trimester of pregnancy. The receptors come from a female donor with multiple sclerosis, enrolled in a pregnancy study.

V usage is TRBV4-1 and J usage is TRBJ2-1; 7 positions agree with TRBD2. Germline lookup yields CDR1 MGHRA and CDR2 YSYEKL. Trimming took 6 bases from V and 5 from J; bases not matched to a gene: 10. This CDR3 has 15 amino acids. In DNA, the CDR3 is TGCGCCAGCAGTCAAAGAGCGGGGTTGAACAATGAGCAGTTCTTC. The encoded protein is CASSQRAGLNNEQFF.

CDR3 loop: CASSFGTASYNEQFF. The DNA for the CDR3 is TGTGCCAGCAGCTTTGGCACCGCCTCCTACAATGAGCAGTTCTTC. The V call is TRBV5-6, the J call TRBJ2-1; D unclear. CDR3 length equals 15 residues. Trimming removed 2 bases at V and 0 bases at J, with 9 bases between. Per the germline V gene, CDR1 is SGHDT and CDR2 is YYEEEE.

DNA for the CDR3: TGTGCCAGCACCATCGCAGGGACAGGGTTTTCACCCCTCCACTTT. Translation gives CASTIAGTGFSPLHF. The V and J genes are TRBV27 and TRBJ1-6; 9 positions match TRBD1. Germline V gives CDR1 MNHEY, CDR2 SMNVEV (reference sequence). The junction had 10 bases not matched to a gene; V was cut back by 7 bases and J by 9 bases. This CDR3 is built from 15 residues.

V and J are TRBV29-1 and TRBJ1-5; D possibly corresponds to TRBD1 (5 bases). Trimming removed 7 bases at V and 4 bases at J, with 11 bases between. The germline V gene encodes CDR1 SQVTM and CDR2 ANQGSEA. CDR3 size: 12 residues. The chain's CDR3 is CSAQGGNQPQHF. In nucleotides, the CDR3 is TGCAGCGCCCAGGGCGGTAATCAGCCCCAGCATTTT.

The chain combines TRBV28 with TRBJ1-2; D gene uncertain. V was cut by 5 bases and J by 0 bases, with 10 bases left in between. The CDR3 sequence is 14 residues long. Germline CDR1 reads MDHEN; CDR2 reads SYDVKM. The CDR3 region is CASSLPGSNYGYTF. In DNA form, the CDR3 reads TGTGCCAGCAGTCTTCCGGGTTCTAACTATGGCTACACCTTC.

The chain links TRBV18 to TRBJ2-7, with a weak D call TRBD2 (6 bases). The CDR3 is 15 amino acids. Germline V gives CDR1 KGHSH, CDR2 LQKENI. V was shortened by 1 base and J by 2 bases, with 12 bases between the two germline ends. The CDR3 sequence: CASSPLSGEAYEQYF. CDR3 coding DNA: TGTGCCAGCTCACCACTTTCGGGGGAGGCCTACGAGCAGTACTTC.

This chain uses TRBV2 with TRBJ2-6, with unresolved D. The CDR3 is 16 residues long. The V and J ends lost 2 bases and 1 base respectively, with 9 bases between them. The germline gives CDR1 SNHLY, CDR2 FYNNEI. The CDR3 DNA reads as TGTGCCAGCAGTGAATTTTCCGGGTCTGGGGCCAACGTCCTGACTTTC. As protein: CASSEFSGSGANVLTF.

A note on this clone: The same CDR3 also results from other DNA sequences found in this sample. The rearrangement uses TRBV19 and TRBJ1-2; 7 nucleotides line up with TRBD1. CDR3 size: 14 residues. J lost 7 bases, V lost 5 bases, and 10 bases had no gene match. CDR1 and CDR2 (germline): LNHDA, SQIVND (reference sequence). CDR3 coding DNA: TGTGCCAGTAGTCTGAGGGGGCGCGAAGGTGGCTACACCTTC. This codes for CASSLRGREGGYTF.

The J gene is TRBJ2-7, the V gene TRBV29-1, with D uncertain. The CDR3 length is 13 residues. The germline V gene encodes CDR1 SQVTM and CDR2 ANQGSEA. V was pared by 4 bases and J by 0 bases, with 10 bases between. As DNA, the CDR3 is TGCAGCGTTGTTCGAGAAGCCTCCTACGAGCAGTACTTC. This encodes CSVVREASYEQYF.

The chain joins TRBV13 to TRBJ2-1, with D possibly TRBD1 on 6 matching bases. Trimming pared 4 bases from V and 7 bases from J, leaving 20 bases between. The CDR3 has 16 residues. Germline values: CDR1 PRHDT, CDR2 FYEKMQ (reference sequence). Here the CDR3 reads CASSYGTRGSGNEQFF. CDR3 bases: TGTGCCAGCAGCTACGGGACAAGGGGTTCGGGAAATGAGCAGTTCTTC.

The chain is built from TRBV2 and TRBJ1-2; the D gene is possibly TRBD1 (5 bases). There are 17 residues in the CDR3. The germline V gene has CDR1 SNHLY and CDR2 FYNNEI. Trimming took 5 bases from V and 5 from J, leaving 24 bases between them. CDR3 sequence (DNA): TGTGCCAGCAGTATTCAACCAGGGCCCGGGTTTGGGTATGGCTACACCTTC. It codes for CASSIQPGPGFGYGYTF.

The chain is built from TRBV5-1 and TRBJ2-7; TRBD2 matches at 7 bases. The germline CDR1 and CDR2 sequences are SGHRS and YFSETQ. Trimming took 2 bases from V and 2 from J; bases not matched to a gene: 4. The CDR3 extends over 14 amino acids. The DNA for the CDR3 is TGCGCCAGCAGCTTTGTTGGGGGGGCCTACGAGCAGTACTTC. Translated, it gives CASSFVGGAYEQYF. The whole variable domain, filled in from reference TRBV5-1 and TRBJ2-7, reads KAGVTQTPRYLIKTRGQQVTLSCSPISGHRSVSWYQQTPGQGLQFLFEYFSETQRNKGNFPGRFSGRQFSNSRSEMNVSTLELGDSALYLCASSFVGGAYEQYFGPGTRLTVT.

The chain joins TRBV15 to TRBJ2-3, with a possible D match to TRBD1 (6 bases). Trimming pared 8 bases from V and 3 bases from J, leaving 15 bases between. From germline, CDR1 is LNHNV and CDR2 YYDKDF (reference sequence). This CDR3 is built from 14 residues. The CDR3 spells CATLNRDDTDTQYF. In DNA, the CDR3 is TGTGCCACCCTAAACAGGGATGATACAGATACGCAGTATTTT.

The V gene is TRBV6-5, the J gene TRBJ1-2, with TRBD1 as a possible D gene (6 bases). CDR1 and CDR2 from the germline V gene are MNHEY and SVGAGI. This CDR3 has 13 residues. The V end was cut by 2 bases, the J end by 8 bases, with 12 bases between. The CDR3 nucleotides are TGTGCCAGCAGTTACCCCCAGGGGCGAGGCTACACCTTC. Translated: CASSYPQGRGYTF.

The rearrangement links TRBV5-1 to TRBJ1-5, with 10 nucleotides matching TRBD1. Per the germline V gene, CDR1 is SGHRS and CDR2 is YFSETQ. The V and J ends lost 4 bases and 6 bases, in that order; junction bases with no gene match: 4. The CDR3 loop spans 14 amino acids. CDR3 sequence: CASSETGGGQPQHF. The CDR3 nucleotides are TGCGCCAGCAGCGAGACAGGGGGCGGTCAGCCCCAGCATTTT.

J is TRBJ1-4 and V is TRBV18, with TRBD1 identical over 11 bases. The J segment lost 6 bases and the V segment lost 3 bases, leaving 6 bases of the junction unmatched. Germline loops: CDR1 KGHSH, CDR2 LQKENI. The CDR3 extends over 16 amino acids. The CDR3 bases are TGTGCCAGCTCACCGCCCCCGGGACAGGGGGATGAAAAACTGTTTTTT. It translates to CASSPPPGQGDEKLFF.

Written as DNA, the CDR3 is TGTGCCAGCAATCCCCCACAGGGGGTATACACCGGGGAGCTGTTTTTT. Translated: CASNPPQGVYTGELFF. The chain uses TRBV5-8 and TRBJ2-2; 8 bases are a match to TRBD1. The length of the CDR3 is 16 residues. J lost 3 bases, V lost 6 bases, and 10 bases had no gene match. The germline V gene has CDR1 SGHTS and CDR2 YDEGEE.

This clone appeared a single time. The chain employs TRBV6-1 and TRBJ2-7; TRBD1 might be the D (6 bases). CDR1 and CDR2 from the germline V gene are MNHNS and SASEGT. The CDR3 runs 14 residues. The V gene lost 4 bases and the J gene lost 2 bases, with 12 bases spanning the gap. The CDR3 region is CASSGGRGPYEQYF. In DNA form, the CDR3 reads TGTGCCAGCAGTGGGGGCAGGGGACCCTACGAGCAGTACTTC.

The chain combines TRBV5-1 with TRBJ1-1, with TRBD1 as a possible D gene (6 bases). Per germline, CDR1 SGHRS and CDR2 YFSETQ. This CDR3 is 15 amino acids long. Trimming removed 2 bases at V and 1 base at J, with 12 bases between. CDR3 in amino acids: CASSLHYRENTEAFF. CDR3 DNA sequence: TGCGCCAGCAGCTTACACTACAGGGAGAACACTGAAGCTTTCTTT.

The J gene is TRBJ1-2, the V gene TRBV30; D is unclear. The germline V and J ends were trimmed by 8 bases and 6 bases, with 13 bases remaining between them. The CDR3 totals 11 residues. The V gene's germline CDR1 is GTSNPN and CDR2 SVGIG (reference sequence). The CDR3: CARTDLDGYTF. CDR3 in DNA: TGTGCCCGCACTGATTTGGATGGCTACACCTTC.

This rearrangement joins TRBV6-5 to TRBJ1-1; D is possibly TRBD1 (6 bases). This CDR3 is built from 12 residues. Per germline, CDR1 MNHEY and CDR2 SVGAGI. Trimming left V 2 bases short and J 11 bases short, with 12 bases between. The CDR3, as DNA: TGTGCCAGCAGTTACGATGCAGGGGAGGCTTTCTTT. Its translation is CASSYDAGEAFF.

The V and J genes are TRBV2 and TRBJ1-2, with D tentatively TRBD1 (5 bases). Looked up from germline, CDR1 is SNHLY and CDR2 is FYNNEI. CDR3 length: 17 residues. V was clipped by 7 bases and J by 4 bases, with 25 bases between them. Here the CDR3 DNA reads TGTGCCAGCAACTCGGTGGTCCGAAGAGGACACCGCTATGGCTACACCTTC. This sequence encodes CASNSVVRRGHRYGYTF.

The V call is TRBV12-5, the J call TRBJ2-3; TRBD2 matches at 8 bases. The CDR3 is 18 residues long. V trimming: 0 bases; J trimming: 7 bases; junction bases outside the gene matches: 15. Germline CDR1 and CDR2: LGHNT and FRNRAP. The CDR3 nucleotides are TGTGCTAGTGGTTTGGTACACGACGGCACTAGCGGCTTGAATACGCAGTATTTT. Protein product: CASGLVHDGTSGLNTQYF.

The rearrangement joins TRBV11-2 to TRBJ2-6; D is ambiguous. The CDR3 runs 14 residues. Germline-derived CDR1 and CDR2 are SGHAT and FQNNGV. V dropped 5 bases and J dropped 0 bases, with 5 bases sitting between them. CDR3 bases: TGTGCCAGCAGCCAAAACTCTGGGGCCAACGTCCTGACTTTC. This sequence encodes CASSQNSGANVLTF.

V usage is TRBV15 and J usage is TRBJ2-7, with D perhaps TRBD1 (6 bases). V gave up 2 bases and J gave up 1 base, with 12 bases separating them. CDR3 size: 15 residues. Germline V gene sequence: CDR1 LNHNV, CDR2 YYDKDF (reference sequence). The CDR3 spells CATSRTGQRSYEQYF. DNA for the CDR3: TGTGCCACCAGCAGAACGGGACAAAGATCCTACGAGCAGTACTTC.

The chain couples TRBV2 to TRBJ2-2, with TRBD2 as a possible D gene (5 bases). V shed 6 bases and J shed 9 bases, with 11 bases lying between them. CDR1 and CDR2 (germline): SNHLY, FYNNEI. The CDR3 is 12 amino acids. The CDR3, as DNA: TGTGCCAGCAGGCGAGGGTCCAGGGAGCTGTTTTTT. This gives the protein CASRRGSRELFF. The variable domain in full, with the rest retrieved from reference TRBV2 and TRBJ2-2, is EPEVTQTPSHQVTQMGQEVILRCVPISNHLYFYWYRQILGQKVEFLVSFYNNEISEKSEIFDDQFSVERPDGSNFTLKIRSTKLEDSAMYFCASRRGSRELFFGEGSRLTVL.